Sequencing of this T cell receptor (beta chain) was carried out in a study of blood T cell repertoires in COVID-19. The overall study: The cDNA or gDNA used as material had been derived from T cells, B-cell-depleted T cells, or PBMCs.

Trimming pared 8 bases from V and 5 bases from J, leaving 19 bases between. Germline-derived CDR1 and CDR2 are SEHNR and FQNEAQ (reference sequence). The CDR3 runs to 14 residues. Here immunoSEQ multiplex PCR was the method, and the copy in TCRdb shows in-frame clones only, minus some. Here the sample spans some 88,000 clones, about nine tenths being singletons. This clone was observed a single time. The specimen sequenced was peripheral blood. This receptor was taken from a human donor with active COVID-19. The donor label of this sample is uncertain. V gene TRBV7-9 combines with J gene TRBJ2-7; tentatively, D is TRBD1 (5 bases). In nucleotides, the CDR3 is TGTGCCAGCCAAGCTTGGTACAGGAGCCACGAGCAGTACTTC. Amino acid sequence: CASQAWYRSHEQYF.